One and the same sample provided the 10 T cell receptor beta chains below, sequenced in a study of blood T cell repertoires in COVID-19. The table came from immunoSEQ multiplex PCR; TCRdb's copy has only in-frame clones and leaves some out. This table holds roughly 84,000 clones, 70% to 85% found once. Sequencing used peripheral blood. These receptors were obtained from a woman in her 50s with acute or convalescent COVID-19.

The chain joins TRBV7-8 to TRBJ1-2; D might be TRBD1 (6 bases). The CDR3 sequence is 16 residues long. Germline loops: CDR1 SGHVS, CDR2 FQNEAQ. The V and J ends lost 2 bases and 5 bases respectively, with 18 bases between them. The CDR3 is CASSLRSRGEDYGYTF. CDR3 DNA sequence: TGTGCCAGCAGCTTACGGAGCAGGGGAGAAGATTATGGCTACACCTTC.

This chain links TRBV2 with TRBJ1-1; D possibly corresponds to TRBD1 (6 bases). This CDR3 is 13 amino acids long. Germline lookup yields CDR1 SNHLY and CDR2 FYNNEI. With 5 bases removed from V and 0 bases from J, the gap between germline ends came to 7 bases. The CDR3 loop is CASSRTVNTEAFF. As DNA, the CDR3 is TGTGCCAGCAGTCGGACAGTGAACACTGAAGCTTTCTTT. Using reference TRBV2 and TRBJ1-1 for the parts outside the CDR3, the full variable domain is EPEVTQTPSHQVTQMGQEVILRCVPISNHLYFYWYRQILGQKVEFLVSFYNNEISEKSEIFDDQFSVERPDGSNFTLKIRSTKLEDSAMYFCASSRTVNTEAFFGQGTRLTVV.

The gene calls are TRBV28 and TRBJ2-7; 8 nucleotides line up with TRBD1. Losses at the gene ends were 3 bases for V and 4 bases for J; bases not matched to a gene: 2. Germline assignment: CDR1 MDHEN and CDR2 SYDVKM. There are 13 residues in the CDR3. The CDR3 DNA reads TGTGCCAGCAGTTTGGGACAGGAGTACGAGCAGTACTTC. Its translation: CASSLGQEYEQYF.

The chain carries TRBV9 and TRBJ1-4, with 7 bases aligning to TRBD1. The CDR3 is 15 amino acids. V lost 3 bases, J lost 4 bases, and 6 bases stayed unmatched. In germline, CDR1 is SGDLS, CDR2 YYNGEE. This CDR3 reads CASSADGQVNEKLFF. DNA for the CDR3: TGTGCCAGCAGCGCCGATGGACAGGTTAATGAAAAACTGTTTTTT.

V and J are TRBV4-3 and TRBJ2-7; 9 bases are shared with TRBD1. The CDR3 has 15 residues. Germline CDR1 and CDR2: LGHNA and YSLEER. V shed 5 bases and J 5 bases; nucleotides not matched to a gene: 10. CDR3: CASSANHRGRHEQYF. DNA of the CDR3: TGCGCCAGCAGCGCGAATCACAGGGGGCGTCACGAGCAGTACTTC.

This chain uses TRBV4-2 with TRBJ1-2; D is undetermined. The germline gives CDR1 LGHNA, CDR2 YNFKEQ. Trimming took off 6 bases at V and 6 bases at J, with 11 bases between the two ends. The CDR3 has 12 amino acids. The DNA of the CDR3 is TGTGCCAGCAGGTTTGGGGAGGATGGCTACACCTTC. Residues: CASRFGEDGYTF.

The gene calls are TRBV28 and TRBJ1-5; TRBD1 is a possible D gene (5 bases). V dropped 2 bases and J dropped 5 bases, with 22 bases sitting between them. The germline V gene encodes CDR1 MDHEN and CDR2 SYDVKM. The CDR3 totals 18 residues. CDR3 region: CASSLRLGGMGGHQPQHF. As DNA, the CDR3 is TGTGCCAGCAGTTTAAGGCTGGGGGGTATGGGGGGTCATCAGCCCCAGCATTTT.

This clone has more than one count but fewer than ten. DNA for the CDR3: TGTGCCATCGCTCCGGGACAGGGGGCGACAGATACGCAGTATTTT. It specifies CAIAPGQGATDTQYF. The V gene is TRBV15, the J gene TRBJ2-3, with 12 nucleotides matching TRBD1. This CDR3 has 15 amino acids. Germline V gives CDR1 LNHNV, CDR2 YYDKDF (reference sequence). Trimming at V came to 10 bases and at J to 3 bases, leaving 8 bases not matched to a gene. Together with reference TRBV15 and TRBJ2-3, the CDR3 gives the full variable domain: DAMVIQNPRYQVTQFGKPVTLSCSQTLNHNVMYWYQQKSSQAPKLLFHYYDKDFNNEADTPDNFQSRRPNTSFCFLDIRSPGLGDTAMYLCAIAPGQGATDTQYFGPGTRLTVL.

This chain joins TRBV28 and TRBJ2-3; D might be TRBD2 (6 bases). This CDR3 contains 15 residues. Germline V CDR1 and CDR2: MDHEN, SYDVKM. V lost 3 bases to trimming and J lost 3 bases, with 13 bases between them. The CDR3 DNA sequence: TGTGCCAGCAGTTTCTTGGCAGGGAGGACAGATACGCAGTATTTT. Its protein is CASSFLAGRTDTQYF.

This rearrangement joins TRBV12-3 or TRBV12-4 to TRBJ2-3; D is unclear. Between the trimmed V and J ends, which lost 4 bases and 5 bases, there was a span of 10 bases. The CDR3 has 13 residues. CDR3 loop: CASSYEVKDTQYF. CDR3 nucleotides: TGTGCCAGCAGTTATGAGGTAAAAGATACGCAGTATTTT.